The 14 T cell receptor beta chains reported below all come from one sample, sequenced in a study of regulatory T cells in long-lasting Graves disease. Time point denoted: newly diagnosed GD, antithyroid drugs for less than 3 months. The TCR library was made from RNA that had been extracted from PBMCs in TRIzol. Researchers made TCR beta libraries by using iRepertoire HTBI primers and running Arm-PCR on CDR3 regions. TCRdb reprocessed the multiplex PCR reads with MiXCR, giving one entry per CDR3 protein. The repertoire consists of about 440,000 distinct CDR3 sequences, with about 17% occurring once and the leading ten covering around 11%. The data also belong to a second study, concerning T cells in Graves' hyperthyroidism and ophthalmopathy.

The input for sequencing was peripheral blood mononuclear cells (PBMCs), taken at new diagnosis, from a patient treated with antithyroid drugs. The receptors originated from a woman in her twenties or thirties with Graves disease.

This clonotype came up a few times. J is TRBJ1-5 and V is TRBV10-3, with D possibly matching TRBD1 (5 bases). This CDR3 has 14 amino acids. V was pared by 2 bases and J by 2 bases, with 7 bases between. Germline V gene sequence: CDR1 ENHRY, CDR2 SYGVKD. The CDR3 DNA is TGTGCCATCAGTGAGGGGGCAGGCAATCAGCCCCAGCATTTT. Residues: CAISEGAGNQPQHF.

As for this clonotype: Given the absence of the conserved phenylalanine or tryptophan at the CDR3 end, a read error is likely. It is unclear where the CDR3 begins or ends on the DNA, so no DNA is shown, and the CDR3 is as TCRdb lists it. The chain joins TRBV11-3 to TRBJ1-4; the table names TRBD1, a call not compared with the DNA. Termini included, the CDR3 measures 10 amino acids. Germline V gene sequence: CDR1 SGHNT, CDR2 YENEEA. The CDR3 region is CASNLDRAQT.

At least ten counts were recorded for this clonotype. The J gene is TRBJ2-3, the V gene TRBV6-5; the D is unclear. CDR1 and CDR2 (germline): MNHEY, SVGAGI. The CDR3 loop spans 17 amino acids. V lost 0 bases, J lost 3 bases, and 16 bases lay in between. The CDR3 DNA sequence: TGTGCCAGCAGTTACTCGCTTGTCTCTGTCCCGACAGATACGCAGTATTTT. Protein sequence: CASSYSLVSVPTDTQYF.

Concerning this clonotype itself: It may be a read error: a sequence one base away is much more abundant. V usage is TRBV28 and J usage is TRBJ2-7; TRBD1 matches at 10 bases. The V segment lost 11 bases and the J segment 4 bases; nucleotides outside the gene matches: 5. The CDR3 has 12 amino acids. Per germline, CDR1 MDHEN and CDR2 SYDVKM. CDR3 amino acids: CAARTGGYEQYF. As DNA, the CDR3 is TGTGCCGCCAGGACAGGGGGATACGAGCAGTACTTC.

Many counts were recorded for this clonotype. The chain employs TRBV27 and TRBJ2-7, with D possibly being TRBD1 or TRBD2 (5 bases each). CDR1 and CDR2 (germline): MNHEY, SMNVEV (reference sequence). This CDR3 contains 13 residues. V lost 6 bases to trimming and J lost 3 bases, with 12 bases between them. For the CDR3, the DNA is TGTGCCAGCAGCCGGGGACGTTACTACGAGCAGTACTTC. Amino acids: CASSRGRYYEQYF.

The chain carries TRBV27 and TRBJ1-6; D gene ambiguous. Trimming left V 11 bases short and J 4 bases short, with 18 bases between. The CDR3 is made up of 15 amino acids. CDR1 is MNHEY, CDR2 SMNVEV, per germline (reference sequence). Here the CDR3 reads CASKAGPFYNSPLHF. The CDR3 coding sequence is TGTGCCTCAAAGGCCGGACCCTTTTATAATTCACCCCTCCACTTT.

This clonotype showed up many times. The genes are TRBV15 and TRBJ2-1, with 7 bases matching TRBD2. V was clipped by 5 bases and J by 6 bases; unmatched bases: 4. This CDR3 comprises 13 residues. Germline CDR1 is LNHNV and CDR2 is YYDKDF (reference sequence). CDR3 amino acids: CATSGRVPNEQFF. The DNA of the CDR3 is TGTGCCACCAGCGGGAGGGTCCCCAATGAGCAGTTCTTC. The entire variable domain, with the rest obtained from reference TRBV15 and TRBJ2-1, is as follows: DAMVIQNPRYQVTQFGKPVTLSCSQTLNHNVMYWYQQKSSQAPKLLFHYYDKDFNNEADTPDNFQSRRPNTSFCFLDIRSPGLGDTAMYLCATSGRVPNEQFFGPGTRLTVL.

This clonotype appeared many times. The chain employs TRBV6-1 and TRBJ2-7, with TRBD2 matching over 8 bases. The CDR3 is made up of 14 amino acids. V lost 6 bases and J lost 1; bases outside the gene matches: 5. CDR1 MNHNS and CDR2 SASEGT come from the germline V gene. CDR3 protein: CASRPGLGSYEQYF. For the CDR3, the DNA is TGTGCCAGCAGACCGGGACTAGGGTCCTACGAGCAGTACTTC.

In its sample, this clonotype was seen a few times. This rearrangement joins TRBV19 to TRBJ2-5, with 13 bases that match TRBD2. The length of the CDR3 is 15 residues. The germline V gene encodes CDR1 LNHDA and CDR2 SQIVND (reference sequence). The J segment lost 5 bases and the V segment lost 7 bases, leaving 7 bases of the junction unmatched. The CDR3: CASMRTSGGAETQYF. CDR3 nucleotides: TGTGCCAGTATGAGGACTAGCGGGGGTGCGGAGACCCAGTACTTC.

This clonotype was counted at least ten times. CDR3 loop: CASSLGLANEAFF. For the CDR3, the DNA is TGTGCCAGCAGTTTAGGGTTAGCGAATGAAGCTTTCTTT. The chain combines TRBV12-3 or TRBV12-4 with TRBJ1-1; D not resolved. This CDR3 has 13 residues. Trimming left V 1 base short and J 7 bases short, with 10 bases between.

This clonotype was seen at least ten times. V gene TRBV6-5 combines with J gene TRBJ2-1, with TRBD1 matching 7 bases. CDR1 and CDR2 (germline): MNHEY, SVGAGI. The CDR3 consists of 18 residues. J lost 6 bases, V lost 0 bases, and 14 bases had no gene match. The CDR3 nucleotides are TGTGCCAGCAGTTACTCCCACCTGGAGACAGGGTCCGGCAATGAGCAGTTCTTC. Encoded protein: CASSYSHLETGSGNEQFF.

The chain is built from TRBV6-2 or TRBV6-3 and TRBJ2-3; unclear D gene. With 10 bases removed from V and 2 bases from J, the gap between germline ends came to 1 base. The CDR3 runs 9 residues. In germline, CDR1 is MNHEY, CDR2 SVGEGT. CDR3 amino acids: CANTDTQYF. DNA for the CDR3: TGTGCCAACACAGATACGCAGTATTTT.

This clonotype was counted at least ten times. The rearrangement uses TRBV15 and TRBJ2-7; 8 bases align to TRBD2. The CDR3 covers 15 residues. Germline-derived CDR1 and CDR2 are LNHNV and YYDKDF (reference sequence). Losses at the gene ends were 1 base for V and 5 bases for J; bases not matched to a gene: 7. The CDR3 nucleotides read TGTGCCACCAGCAGAGGTCCTAGCGGGTTTGACGAGCAGTACTTC. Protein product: CATSRGPSGFDEQYF.

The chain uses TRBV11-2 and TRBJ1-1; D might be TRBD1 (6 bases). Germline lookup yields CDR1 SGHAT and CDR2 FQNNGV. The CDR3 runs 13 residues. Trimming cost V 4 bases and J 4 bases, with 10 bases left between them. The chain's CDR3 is CASSSMGATEAFF. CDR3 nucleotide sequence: TGTGCCAGCAGCTCCATGGGGGCCACTGAAGCTTTCTTT.